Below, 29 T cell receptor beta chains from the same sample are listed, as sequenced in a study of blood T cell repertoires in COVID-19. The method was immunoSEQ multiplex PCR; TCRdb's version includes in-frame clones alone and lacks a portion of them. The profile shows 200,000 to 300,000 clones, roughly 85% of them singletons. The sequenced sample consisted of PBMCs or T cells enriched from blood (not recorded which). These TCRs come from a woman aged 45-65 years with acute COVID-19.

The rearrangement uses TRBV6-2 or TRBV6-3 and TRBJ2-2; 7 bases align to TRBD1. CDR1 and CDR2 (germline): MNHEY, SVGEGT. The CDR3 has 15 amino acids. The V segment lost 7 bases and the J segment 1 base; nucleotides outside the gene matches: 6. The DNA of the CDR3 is TGTGCCAGCACCCCCGGGACAGAGAACACCGGGGAGCTGTTTTTT. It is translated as CASTPGTENTGELFF.

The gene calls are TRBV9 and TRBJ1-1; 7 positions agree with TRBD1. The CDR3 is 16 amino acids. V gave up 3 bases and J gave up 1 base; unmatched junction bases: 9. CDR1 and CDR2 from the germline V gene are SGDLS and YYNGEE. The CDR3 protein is CASSARQGMTNTEAFF. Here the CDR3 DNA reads TGTGCCAGCAGCGCTAGACAGGGAATGACGAACACTGAAGCTTTCTTT.

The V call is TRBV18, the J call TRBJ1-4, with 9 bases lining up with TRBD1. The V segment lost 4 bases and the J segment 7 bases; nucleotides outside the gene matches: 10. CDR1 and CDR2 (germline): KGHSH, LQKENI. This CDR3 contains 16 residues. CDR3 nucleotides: TGTGCCAGCTCACGCAATCCGGGACAGGGTCGTGAAAAACTGTTTTTT. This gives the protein CASSRNPGQGREKLFF.

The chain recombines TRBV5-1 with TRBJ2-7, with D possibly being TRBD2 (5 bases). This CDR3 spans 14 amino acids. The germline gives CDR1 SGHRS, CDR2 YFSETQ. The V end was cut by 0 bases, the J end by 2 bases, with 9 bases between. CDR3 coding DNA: TGCGCCAGCAGCTTGGGACGGGATACCTACGAGCAGTACTTC. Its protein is CASSLGRDTYEQYF.

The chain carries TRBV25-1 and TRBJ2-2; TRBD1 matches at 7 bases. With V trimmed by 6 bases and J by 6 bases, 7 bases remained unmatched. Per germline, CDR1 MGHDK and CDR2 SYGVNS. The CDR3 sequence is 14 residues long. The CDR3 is CASRLRTGAGELFF. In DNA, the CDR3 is TGTGCCAGCAGATTACGCACAGGGGCCGGGGAGCTGTTTTTT.

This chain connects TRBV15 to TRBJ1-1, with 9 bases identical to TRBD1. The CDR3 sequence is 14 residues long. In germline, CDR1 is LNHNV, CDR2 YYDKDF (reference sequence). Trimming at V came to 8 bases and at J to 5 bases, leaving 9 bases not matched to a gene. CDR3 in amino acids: CATLGGTGRTEAFF. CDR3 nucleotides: TGTGCCACCTTAGGAGGGACAGGGAGGACTGAAGCTTTCTTT.

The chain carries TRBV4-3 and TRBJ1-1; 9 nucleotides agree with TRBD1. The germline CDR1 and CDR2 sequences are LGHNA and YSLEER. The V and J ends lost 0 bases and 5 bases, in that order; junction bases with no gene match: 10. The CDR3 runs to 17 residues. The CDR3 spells CASSQDVGTGRFTEAFF. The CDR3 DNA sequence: TGCGCCAGCAGCCAAGATGTCGGGACAGGGAGGTTTACTGAAGCTTTCTTT.

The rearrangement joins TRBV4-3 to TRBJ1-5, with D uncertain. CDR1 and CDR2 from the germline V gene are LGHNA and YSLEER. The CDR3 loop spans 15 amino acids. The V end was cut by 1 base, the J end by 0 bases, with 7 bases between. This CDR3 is CASSQGSVSNQPQHF. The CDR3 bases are TGCGCCAGCAGCCAAGGGTCAGTTAGCAATCAGCCCCAGCATTTT.

The DNA for the CDR3 is TGCAGCGCCCGGATAGCGGGGGGGCTGGAGACCCAGTACTTC. This gives the protein CSARIAGGLETQYF. The V and J genes are TRBV29-1 and TRBJ2-5; 11 bases are a match to TRBD2. Germline loops: CDR1 SQVTM, CDR2 ANQGSEA. V shed 7 bases and J 5 bases; nucleotides not matched to a gene: 9. The CDR3 is 14 residues long.

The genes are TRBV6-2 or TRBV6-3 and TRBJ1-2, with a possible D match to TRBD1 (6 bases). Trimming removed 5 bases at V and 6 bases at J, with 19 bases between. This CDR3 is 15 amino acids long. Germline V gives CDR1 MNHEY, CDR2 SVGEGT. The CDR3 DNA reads TGTGCCAGCAGTCTGAGAAGGGGGACCGGGAATGGCTACACCTTC. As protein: CASSLRRGTGNGYTF.

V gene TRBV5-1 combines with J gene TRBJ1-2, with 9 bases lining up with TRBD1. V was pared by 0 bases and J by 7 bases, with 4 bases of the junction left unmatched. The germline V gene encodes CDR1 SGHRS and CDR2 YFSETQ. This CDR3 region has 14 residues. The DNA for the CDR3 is TGCGCCAGCAGCTTGGAGGGACAGGGAAGTGGCTACACCTTC. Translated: CASSLEGQGSGYTF. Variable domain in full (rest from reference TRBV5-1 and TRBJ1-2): KAGVTQTPRYLIKTRGQQVTLSCSPISGHRSVSWYQQTPGQGLQFLFEYFSETQRNKGNFPGRFSGRQFSNSRSEMNVSTLELGDSALYLCASSLEGQGSGYTFGSGTRLTVV.

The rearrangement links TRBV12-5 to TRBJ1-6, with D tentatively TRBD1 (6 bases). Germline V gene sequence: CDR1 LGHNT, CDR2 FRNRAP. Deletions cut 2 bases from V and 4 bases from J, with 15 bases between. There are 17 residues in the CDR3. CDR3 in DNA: TGTGCTAGTGGTTTGTCAGGGGTGGCAGGGTATAATTCACCCCTCCACTTT. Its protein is CASGLSGVAGYNSPLHF.

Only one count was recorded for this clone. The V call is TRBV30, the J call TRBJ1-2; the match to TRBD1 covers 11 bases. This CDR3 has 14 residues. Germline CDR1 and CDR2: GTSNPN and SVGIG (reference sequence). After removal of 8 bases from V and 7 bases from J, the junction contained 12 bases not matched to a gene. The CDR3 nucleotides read TGTGCCGGCGCCGGGACAGGGGGGATTTCTGGCTACACCTTC. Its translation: CAGAGTGGISGYTF.

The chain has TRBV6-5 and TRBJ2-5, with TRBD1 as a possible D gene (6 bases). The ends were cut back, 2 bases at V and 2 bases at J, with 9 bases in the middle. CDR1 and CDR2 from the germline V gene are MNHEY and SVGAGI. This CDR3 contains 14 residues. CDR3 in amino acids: CASSYGQIQETQYF. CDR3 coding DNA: TGTGCCAGCAGTTACGGACAGATTCAAGAGACCCAGTACTTC.

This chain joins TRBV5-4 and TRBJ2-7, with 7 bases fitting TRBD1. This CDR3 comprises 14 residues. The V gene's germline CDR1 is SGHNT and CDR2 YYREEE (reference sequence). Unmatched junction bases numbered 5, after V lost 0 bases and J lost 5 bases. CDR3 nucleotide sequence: TGTGCCAGCAGCTTGGGACAGGGTGGAAACGAGCAGTACTTC. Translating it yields CASSLGQGGNEQYF.

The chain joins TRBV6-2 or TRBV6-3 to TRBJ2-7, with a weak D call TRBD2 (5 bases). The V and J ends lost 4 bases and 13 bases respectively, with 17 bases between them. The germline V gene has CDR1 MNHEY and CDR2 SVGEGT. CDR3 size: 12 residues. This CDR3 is CASSLVAGAHYF. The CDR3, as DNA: TGTGCCAGCAGTTTAGTGGCGGGCGCTCATTACTTC.

The DNA of the CDR3 is TGTGCCAGCAGTTATACCGGGGGGGCCAACGCAGATACGCAGTATTTT. This encodes CASSYTGGANADTQYF. The chain uses TRBV6-2 or TRBV6-3 and TRBJ2-3; 8 nucleotides align to TRBD2. There are 16 residues in the CDR3. Trimming at V came to 3 bases and at J to 4 bases, leaving 9 bases not matched to a gene. Germline V gene sequence: CDR1 MNHEY, CDR2 SVGEGT.

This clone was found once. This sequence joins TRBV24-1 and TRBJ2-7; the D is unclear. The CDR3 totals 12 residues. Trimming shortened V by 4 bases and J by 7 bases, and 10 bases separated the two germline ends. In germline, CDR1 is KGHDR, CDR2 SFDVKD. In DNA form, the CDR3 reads TGTGCCACCAGTGACCGCACCGGGGAGCAGTACTTC. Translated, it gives CATSDRTGEQYF.

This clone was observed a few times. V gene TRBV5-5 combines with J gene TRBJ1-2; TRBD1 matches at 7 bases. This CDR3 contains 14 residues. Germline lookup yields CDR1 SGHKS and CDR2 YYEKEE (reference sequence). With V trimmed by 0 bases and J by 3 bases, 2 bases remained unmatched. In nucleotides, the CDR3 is TGTGCCAGCAGCTTGGGAGGGGGCGACTATGGCTACACCTTC. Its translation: CASSLGGGDYGYTF.

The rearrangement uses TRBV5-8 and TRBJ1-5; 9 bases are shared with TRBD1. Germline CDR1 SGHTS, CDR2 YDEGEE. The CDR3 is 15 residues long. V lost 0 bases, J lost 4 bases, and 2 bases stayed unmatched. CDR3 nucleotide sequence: TGTGCCAGCAGCTTGGCGGGACAGGGAAATCAGCCCCAGCATTTT. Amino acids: CASSLAGQGNQPQHF. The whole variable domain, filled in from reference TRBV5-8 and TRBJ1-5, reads EAGVTQSPTHLIKTRGQQATLRCSPISGHTSVYWYQQALGLGLQFLLWYDEGEERNRGNFPPRFSGRQFPNYSSELNVNALELEDSALYLCASSLAGQGNQPQHFGDGTRLSIL.

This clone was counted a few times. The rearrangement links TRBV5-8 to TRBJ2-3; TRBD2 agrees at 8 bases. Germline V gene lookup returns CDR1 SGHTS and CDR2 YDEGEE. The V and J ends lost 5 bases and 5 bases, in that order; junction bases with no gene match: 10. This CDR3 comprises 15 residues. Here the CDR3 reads CASSRGGLRGDTQYF. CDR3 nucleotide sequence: TGTGCCAGCAGTCGGGGGGGCCTGAGAGGAGATACGCAGTATTTT. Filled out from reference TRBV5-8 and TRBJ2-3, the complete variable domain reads EAGVTQSPTHLIKTRGQQATLRCSPISGHTSVYWYQQALGLGLQFLLWYDEGEERNRGNFPPRFSGRQFPNYSSELNVNALELEDSALYLCASSRGGLRGDTQYFGPGTRLTVL.

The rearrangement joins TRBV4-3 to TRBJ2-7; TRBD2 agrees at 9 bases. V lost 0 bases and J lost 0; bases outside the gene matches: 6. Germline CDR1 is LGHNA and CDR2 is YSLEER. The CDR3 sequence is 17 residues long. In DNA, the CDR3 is TGCGCCAGCAGCCAAGACGCGGGACTAGCAAGCTCCTACGAGCAGTACTTC. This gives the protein CASSQDAGLASSYEQYF.

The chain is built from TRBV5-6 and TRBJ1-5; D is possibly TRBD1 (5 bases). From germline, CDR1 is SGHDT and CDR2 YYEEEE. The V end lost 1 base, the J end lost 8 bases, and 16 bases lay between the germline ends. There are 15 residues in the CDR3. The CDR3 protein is CASSLRVAGGKPQHF. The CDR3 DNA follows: TGTGCCAGCAGCTTGAGGGTGGCGGGGGGTAAGCCCCAGCATTTT.

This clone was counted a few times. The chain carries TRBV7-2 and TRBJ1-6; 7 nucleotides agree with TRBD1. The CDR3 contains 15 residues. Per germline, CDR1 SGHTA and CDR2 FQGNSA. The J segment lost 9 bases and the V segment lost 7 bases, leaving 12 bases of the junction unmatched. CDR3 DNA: TGTGCCAGCACCGACCAACAGGGGCTAAGTTCACCCCTCCACTTT. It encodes CASTDQQGLSSPLHF.

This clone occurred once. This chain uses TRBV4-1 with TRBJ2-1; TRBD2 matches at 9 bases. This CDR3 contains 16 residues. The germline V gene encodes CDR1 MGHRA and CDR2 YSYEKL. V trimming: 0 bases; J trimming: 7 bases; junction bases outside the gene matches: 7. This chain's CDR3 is CASSQDLRGGPNEQFF. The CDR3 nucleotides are TGCGCCAGCAGCCAAGATCTGCGGGGGGGCCCGAATGAGCAGTTCTTC.

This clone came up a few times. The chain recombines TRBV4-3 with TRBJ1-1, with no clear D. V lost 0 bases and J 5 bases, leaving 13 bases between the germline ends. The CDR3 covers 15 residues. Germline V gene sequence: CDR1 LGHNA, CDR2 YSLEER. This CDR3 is CASSQEDGEVTEAFF. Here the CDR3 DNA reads TGCGCCAGCAGCCAAGAAGATGGAGAGGTAACTGAAGCTTTCTTT.

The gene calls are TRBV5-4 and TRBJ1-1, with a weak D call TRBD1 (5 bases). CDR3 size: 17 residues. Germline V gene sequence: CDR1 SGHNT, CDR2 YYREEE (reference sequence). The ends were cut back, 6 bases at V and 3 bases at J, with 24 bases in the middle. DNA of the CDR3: TGTGCCAGCACCCGCGACAGCGTGATGTCTGTTGACACTGAAGCTTTCTTT. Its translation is CASTRDSVMSVDTEAFF.

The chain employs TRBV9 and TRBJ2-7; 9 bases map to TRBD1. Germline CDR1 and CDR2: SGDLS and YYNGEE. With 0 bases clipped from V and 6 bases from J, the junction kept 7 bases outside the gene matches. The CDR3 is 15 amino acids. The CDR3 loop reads CASSVGMTGGSEQYF. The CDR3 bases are TGTGCCAGCAGCGTAGGGATGACAGGGGGGTCCGAGCAGTACTTC.

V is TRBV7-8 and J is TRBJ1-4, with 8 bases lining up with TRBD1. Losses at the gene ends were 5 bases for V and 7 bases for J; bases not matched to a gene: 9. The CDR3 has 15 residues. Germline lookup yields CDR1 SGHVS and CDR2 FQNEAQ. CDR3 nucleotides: TGTGCCAGCAGCCATCACGACAGGGGAGTTGAAAAACTGTTTTTT. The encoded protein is CASSHHDRGVEKLFF.